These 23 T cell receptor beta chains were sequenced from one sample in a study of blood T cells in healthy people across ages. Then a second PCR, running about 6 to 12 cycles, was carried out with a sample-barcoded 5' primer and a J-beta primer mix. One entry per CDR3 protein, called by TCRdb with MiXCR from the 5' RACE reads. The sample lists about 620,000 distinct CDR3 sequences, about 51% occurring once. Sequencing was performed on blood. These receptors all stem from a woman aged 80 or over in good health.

CDR3 nucleotide sequence: TGCAGCGTTGATGCAAGGAACATTCAGTACTTC. Translating gives CSVDARNIQYF. The gene calls are TRBV29-1 and TRBJ2-7; no firm D call. The DNA end is a closer match to TRBJ2-4, so the J assignment may be wrong. The CDR3 runs 11 residues. Germline lookup yields CDR1 SQVTM and CDR2 ANQGSEA.

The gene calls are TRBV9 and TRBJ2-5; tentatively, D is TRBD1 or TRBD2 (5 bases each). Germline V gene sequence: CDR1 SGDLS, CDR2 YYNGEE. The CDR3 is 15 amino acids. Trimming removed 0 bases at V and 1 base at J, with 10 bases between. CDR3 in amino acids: CASSVVGGGQETQYF. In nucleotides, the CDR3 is TGTGCCAGCAGCGTAGTGGGTGGGGGCCAAGAGACCCAGTACTTC. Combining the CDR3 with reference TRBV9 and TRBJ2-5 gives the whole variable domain DSGVTQTPKHLITATGQRVTLRCSPRSGDLSVYWYQQSLDQGLQFLIQYYNGEERAKGNILERFSAQQFPDLHSELNLSSLELGDSALYFCASSVVGGGQETQYFGPGTRLLVL.

CDR3 sequence reads: CASSPGQAPGEQFF. CDR3 nucleotide sequence: TGCGCCAGCAGCCCCGGACAGGCGCCTGGTGAGCAGTTCTTC. The chain carries TRBV10-1 and TRBJ2-1; 7 bases are a match to TRBD1. J lost 9 bases, V lost 6 bases, and 11 bases had no gene match. The germline V gene has CDR1 WNHNN and CDR2 SYGVQD (reference sequence). The CDR3 is 14 residues long.

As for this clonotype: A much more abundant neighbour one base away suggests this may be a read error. CDR3 coding DNA: TGTGTCAGCAGCCAGACCAAAGATACGCAGTATTTT. Its protein product is CVSSQTKDTQYF. J is TRBJ2-3 and V is TRBV3-1; D not resolved. Germline assignment: CDR1 LGHDT and CDR2 YNNKEL (reference sequence). This CDR3 spans 12 amino acids.

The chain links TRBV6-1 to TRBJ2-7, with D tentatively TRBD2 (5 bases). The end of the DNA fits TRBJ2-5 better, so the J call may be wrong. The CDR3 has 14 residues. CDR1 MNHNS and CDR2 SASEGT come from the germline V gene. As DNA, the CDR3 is TGTGCCAGCAGTGAATCGGGATTTCCAGAGACCCAGTACTTC. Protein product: CASSESGFPETQYF.

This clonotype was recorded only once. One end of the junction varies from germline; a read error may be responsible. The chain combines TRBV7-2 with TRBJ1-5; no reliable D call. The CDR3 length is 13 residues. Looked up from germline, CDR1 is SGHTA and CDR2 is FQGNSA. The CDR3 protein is CASSSNSSQPQHF. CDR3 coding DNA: TGTGCCAGCAGCTCTAATAGCAGTCAGCCCCAGCATTTT.

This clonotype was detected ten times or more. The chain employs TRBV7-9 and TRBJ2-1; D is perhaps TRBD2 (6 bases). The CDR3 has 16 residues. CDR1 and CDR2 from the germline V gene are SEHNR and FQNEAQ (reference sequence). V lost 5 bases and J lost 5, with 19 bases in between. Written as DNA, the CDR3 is TGTGCCAGCAGCCTGATCCGGGACTTCGCAAACAATGAGCAGTTCTTC. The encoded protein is CASSLIRDFANNEQFF.

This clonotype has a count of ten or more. Here the CDR3 reads CASSWGGMNTEAFF. The CDR3 coding sequence is TGCGCCAGCAGCTGGGGGGGGATGAACACTGAAGCTTTCTTT. This sequence joins TRBV5-1 and TRBJ1-1, with a tentative D call TRBD1 (5 bases). V gave up 3 bases and J gave up 0 bases, with 9 bases separating them. The CDR3 consists of 14 residues. Germline CDR1 and CDR2: SGHRS and YFSETQ. Filled out from reference TRBV5-1 and TRBJ1-1, the complete variable domain reads KAGVTQTPRYLIKTRGQQVTLSCSPISGHRSVSWYQQTPGQGLQFLFEYFSETQRNKGNFPGRFSGRQFSNSRSEMNVSTLELGDSALYLCASSWGGMNTEAFFGQGTRLTVV.

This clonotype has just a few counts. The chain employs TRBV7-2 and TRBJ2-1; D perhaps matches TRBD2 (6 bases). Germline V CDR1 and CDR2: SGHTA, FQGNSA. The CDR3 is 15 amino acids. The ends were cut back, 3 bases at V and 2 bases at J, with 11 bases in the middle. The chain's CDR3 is CASSLGSGTYNEQFF. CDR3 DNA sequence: TGTGCCAGCAGCTTGGGTAGCGGAACCTACAATGAGCAGTTCTTC.

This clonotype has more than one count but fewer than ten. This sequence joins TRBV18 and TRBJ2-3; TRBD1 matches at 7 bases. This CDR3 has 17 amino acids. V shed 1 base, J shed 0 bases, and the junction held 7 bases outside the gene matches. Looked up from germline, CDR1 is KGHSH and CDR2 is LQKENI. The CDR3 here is CASSPLPGTASTDTQYF. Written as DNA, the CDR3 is TGTGCCAGCTCACCACTCCCGGGGACAGCAAGCACAGATACGCAGTATTTT.

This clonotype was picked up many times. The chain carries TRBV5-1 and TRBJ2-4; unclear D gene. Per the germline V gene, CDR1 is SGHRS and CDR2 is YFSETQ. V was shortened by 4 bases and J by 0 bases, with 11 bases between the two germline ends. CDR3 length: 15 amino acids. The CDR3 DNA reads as TGCGCCAGCAGCCTCACCCTTCTAGCCAAAAACATTCAGTACTTC. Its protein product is CASSLTLLAKNIQYF.

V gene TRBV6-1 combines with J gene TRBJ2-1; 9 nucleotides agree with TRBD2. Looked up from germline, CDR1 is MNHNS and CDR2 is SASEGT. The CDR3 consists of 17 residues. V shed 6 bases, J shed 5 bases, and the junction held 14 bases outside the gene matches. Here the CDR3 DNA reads TGTGCCAGCAGCGAAATGGGGCTAGCGGGGAAAGACAATGAGCAGTTCTTC. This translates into CASSEMGLAGKDNEQFF.

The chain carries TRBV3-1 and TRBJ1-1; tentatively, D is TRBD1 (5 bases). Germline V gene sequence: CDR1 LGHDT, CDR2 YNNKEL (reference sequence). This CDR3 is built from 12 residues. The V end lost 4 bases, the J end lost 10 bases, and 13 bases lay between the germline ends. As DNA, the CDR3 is TGTGCCAGCAGCCCGTGGGGACGGGGAGCTTTCTTT. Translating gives CASSPWGRGAFF.

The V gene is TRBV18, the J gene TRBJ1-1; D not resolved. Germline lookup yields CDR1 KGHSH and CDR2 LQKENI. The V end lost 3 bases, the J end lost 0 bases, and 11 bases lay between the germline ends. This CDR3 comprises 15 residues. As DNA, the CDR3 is TGTGCCAGCTCACCCACGGGTTTCATGAACACTGAAGCTTTCTTT. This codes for CASSPTGFMNTEAFF.

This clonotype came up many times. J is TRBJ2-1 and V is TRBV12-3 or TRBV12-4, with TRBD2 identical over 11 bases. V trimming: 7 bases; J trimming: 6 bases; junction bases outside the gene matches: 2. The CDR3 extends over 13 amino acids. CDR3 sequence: CASTSGRTNEQFF. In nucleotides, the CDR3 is TGTGCCAGCACTAGCGGGAGGACCAATGAGCAGTTCTTC.

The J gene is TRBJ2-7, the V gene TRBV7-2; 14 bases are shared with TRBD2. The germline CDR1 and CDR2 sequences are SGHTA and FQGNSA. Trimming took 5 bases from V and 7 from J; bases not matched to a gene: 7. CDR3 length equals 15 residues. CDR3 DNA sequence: TGTGCCAGCAGCCTGACTAGCGGGAGGGCAAGTGAGCAGTACTTC. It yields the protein CASSLTSGRASEQYF. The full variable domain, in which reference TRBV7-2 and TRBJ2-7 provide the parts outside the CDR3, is GAGVSQSPSNKVTEKGKDVELRCDPISGHTALYWYRQSLGQGLEFLIYFQGNSAPDKSGLPSDRFSAERTGGSVSTLTIQRTQQEDSAVYLCASSLTSGRASEQYFGPGTRLTVT.

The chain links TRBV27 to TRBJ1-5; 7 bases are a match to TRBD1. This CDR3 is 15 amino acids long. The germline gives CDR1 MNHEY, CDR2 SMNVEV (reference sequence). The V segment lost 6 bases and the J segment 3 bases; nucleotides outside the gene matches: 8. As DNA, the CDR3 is TGTGCCAGCAGCCAAGCCGGGACAGACAATCAGCCCCAGCATTTT. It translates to CASSQAGTDNQPQHF.

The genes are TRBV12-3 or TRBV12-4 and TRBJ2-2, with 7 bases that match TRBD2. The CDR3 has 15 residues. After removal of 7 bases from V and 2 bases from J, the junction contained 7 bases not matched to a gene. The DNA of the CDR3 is TGTGCCAGCACCCCCACGGGGGGTAACACCGGGGAGCTGTTTTTT. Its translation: CASTPTGGNTGELFF.

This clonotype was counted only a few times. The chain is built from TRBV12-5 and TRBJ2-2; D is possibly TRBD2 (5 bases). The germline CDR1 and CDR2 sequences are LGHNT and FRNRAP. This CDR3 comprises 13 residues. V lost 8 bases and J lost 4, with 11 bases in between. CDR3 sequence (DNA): TGTGCTAGTTCGAGCGGTTCCACCGGGGAGCTGTTTTTT. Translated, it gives CASSSGSTGELFF.

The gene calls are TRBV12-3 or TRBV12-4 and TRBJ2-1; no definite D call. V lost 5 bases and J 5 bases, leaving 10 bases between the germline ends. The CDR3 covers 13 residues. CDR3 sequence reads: CASSPDRNNEQFF. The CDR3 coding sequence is TGTGCCAGCAGTCCGGACCGGAACAATGAGCAGTTCTTC.

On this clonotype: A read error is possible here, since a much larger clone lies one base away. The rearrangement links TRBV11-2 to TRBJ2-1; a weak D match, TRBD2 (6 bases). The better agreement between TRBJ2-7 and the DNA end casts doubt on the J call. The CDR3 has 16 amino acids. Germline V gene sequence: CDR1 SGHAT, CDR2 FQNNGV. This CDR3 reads CASSLGGGNVYNEQYF. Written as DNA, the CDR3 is TGTGCCAGCAGCTTAGGCGGCGGGAACGTATACAATGAGCAGTACTTC.

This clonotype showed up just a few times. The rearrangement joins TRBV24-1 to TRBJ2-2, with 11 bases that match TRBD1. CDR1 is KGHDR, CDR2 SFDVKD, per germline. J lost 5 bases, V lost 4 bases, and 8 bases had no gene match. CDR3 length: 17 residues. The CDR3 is CATSDPGQGAGTGELFF. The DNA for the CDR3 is TGTGCCACCAGTGACCCTGGACAGGGGGCCGGAACCGGGGAGCTGTTTTTT.

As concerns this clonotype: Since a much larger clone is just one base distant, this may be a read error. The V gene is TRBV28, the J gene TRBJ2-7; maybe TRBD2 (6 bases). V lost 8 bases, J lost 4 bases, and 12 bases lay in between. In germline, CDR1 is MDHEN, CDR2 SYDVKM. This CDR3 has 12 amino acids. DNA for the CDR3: TGTGCCAGCGGGGGGATGGGATACGAGCAGTACTTC. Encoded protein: CASGGMGYEQYF.